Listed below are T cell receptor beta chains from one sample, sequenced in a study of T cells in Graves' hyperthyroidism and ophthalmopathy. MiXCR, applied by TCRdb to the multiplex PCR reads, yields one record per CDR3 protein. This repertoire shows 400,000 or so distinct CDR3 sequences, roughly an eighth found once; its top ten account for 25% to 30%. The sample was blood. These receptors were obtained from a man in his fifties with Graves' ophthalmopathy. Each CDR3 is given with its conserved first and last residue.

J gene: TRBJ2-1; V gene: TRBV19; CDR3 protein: CASSRGVGLAGGHEQFF
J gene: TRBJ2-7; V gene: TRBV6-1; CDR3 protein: CASSSFYEQYF
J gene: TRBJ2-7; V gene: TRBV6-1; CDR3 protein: CASGQTGYTYEQYF
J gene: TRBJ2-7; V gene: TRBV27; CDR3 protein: CASSPTPGTRGPHEQYF
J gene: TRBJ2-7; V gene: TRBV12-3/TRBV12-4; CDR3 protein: CASTNSGISYEQYF
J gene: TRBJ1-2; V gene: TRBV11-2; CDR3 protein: CASSLQGFEGYTF
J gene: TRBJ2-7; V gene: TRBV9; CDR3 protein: CASSVDGRALYEQYF
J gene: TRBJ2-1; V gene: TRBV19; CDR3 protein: CASSSQSVSSYNEQFF
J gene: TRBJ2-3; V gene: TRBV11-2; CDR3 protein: CASSLAGFRRDTQYF
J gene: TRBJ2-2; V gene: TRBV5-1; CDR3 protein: CASRPSSGDKTGELFF
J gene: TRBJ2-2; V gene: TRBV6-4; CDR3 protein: CASSEEHSNTGELFF
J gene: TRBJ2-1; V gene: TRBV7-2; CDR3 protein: CASSLDEGSVEQFF
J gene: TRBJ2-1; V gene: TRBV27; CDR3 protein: CASPKASYNEQFF
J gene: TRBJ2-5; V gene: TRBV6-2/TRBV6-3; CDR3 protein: CASSVLETQYF
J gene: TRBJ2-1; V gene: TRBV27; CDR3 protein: CASIISAGSPEQFF
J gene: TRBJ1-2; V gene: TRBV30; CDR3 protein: CAWTRDSNYGYTF
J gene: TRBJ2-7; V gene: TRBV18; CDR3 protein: CASSWDRSGEQYF
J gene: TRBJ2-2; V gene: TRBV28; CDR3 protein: CASSLVSRVPGELFF